This T cell receptor (beta chain) was observed in a study of early T cells in non-severe SARS-CoV-2 infection. Across the whole study: The chains were unpaired, and the sequenced material was bulk RNA from unsorted whole blood. Whole-study results and caveats: There was a bias toward anti-spike CD8 responses in VDJdb matching, which missed private and CD4 specificities.

Looked up from germline, CDR1 is SGHTA and CDR2 is FQGNSA. The length of the CDR3 is 15 residues. V shed 3 bases, J shed 1 base, and the junction held 5 bases outside the gene matches. cDNA molecules, individually, were tagged with unique molecular identifiers. From the 5' RACE reads, TCRdb called clonotypes with MiXCR, one entry per CDR3 protein. This sample has tens of thousands of distinct CDR3 sequences, with 10% to 15% found just once. This clonotype was seen more than once but under ten times. Its antigen is unidentified. The rearrangement joins TRBV7-2 to TRBJ1-1; 7 bases are shared with TRBD1. The sequence was collected from an adult who was a healthcare worker with PCR-confirmed SARS-CoV-2 infection or an uninfected control (not recorded which). The source material was whole blood. CDR3 in DNA: TGTGCCAGCAGCTTCGACAGGGAACCGAACACTGAAGCTTTCTTT. Translating it yields CASSFDREPNTEAFF.